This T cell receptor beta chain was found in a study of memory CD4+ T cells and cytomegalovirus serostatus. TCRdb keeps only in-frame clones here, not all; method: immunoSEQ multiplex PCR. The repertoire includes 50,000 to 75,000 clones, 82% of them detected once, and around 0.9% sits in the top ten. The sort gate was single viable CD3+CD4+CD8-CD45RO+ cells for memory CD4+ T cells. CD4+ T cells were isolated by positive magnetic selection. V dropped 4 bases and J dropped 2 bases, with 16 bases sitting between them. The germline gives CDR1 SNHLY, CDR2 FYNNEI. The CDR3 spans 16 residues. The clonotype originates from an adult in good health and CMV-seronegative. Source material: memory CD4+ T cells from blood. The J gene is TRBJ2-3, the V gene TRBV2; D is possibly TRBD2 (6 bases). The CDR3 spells CASSAGGSAPTDTQYF. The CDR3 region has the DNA TGTGCCAGCAGTGCTGGGGGGTCCGCCCCCACAGATACGCAGTATTTT.